A selection of T cell receptor beta chains follows, all from one sample in a study of T cell clones after liver transplantation. Sequenced by immunoSEQ multiplex PCR; TCRdb stores in-frame clones only, minus some. The data hold under 85,000 clones, with roughly 80% observed a single time. Material: CD4+ T cells from blood, obtained 12 months after liver transplant. The origin of the receptors is a human patient who received a liver transplant. Some T cells may be supplied by the graft donor. CDR3s include the opening cysteine and the closing phenylalanine or tryptophan. Each record gives: J gene, V gene, CDR3 protein.

>TRBJ2-3|TRBV29-1
CSVQLAADTQYF
>TRBJ2-2|TRBV7-9
CASSLARGSNTGELFF
>TRBJ2-1|TRBV7-2
CASSVSSSSYNEQFF
>TRBJ2-5|TRBV19
CASRDQGGQETQYF
>TRBJ2-1|TRBV2
CASGGSEQFF
>TRBJ2-1|TRBV27
CASSLRTSGMLAYNEQFF
>TRBJ2-1|TRBV27
CASSRTGGYNEQFF
>TRBJ2-5|TRBV4-1
CASSDIQGPREETQYF
>TRBJ2-5|TRBV4-1
CASSPSYPGTVQETQYF
>TRBJ2-7|TRBV6-5
CASSPGLAGAYEQYF
>TRBJ1-1|TRBV5-4
CASGSDTMNTEAFF
>TRBJ2-7|TRBV11-2
CASSPRPGGSYEQYF
>TRBJ1-4|TRBV5-4
CASSLGGTGREKLFF